This T cell receptor (beta chain) is drawn from a study of cytomegalovirus exposure and HLA in healthy donors. Study-wide points: The study labeled around 160 TCR beta chains cytomegalovirus-associated. Earlier analysis looked at TCR beta V segments, and most were productive about 90% or about 30% of the time.

On this clone: Its matching antigen is unknown.

Healthy bone marrow donors made up the cohort. The PCR ran on 60 Vbeta and 13 Jbeta primers. Assay: immunoSEQ multiplex PCR; the TCRdb copy retains only in-frame clones and omits some. The sample lists 140,000 or so clones, 80% to 85% occurring once. The junction had 4 bases not matched to a gene; V was cut back by 0 bases and J by 1 base. Germline-derived CDR1 and CDR2 are MGHRA and YSYEKL. This CDR3 region has 17 residues. This receptor was taken from a male donor in good health and CMV-seronegative. The J gene is TRBJ2-4, the V gene TRBV4-1, with 9 bases aligning to TRBD2. The specimen sequenced was PBMCs. CDR3 bases: TGCGCCAGCAGCCAAGATCCCAGCGGGAGGGCCAAAAACATTCAGTACTTC. Translating gives CASSQDPSGRAKNIQYF.